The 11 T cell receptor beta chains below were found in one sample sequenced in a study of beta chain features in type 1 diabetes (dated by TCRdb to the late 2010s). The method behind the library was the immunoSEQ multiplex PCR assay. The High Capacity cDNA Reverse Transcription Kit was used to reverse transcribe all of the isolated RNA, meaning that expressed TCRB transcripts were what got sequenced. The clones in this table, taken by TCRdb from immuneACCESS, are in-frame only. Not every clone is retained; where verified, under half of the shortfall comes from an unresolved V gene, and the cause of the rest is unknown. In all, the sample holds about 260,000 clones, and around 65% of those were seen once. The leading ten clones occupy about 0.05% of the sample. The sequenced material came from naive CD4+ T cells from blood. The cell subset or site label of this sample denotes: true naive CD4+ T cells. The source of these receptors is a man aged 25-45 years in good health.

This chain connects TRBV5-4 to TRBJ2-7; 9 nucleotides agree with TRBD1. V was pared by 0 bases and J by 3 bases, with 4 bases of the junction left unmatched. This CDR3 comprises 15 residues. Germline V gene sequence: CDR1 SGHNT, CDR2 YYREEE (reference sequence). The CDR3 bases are TGTGCCAGCAGCTTGGTGGACAGGGGCGACTACGAGCAGTACTTC. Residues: CASSLVDRGDYEQYF.

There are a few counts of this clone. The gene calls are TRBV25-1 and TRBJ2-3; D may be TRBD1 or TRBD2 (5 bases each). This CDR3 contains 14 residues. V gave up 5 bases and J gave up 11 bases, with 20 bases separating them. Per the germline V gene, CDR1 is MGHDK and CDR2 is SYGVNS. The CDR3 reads CASSPHLTGTLQYF. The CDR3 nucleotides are TGTGCCAGCAGTCCACACCTTACTGGGACCTTGCAGTATTTT.

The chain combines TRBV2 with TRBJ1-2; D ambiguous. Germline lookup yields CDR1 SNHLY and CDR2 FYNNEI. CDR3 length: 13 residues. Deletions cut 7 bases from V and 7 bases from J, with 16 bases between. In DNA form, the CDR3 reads TGTGCCAGCAATCTCGGTCGGTGGTCTGGCTACACCTTC. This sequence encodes CASNLGRWSGYTF. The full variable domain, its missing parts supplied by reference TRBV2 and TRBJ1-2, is EPEVTQTPSHQVTQMGQEVILRCVPISNHLYFYWYRQILGQKVEFLVSFYNNEISEKSEIFDDQFSVERPDGSNFTLKIRSTKLEDSAMYFCASNLGRWSGYTFGSGTRLTVV.

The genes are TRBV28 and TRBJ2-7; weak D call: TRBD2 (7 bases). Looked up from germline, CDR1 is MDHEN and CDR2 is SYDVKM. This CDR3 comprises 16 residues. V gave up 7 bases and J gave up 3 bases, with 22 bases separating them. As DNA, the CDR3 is TGTGCCAGCACCCCGGGGGGCGCCCTGAAAAGCTACGAGCAGTACTTC. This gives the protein CASTPGGALKSYEQYF.

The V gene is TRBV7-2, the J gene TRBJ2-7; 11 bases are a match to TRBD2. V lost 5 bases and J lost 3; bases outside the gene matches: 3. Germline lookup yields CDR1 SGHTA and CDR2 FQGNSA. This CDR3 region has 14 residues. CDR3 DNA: TGTGCCAGCAGCCCTACTAGCGGGAGCTACGAGCAGTACTTC. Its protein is CASSPTSGSYEQYF.

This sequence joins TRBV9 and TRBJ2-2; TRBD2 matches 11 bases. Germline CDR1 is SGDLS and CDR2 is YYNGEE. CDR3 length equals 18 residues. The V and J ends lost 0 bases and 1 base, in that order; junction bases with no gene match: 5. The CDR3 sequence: CASSVGASGRKNTGELFF. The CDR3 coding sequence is TGTGCCAGCAGCGTAGGGGCTAGCGGGAGGAAGAACACCGGGGAGCTGTTTTTT.

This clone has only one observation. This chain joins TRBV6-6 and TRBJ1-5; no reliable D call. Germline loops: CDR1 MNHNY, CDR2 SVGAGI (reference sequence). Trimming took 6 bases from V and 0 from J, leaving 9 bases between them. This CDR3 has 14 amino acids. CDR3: CASRDGDSNQPQHF. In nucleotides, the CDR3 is TGTGCCAGCAGGGACGGTGATAGCAATCAGCCCCAGCATTTT.

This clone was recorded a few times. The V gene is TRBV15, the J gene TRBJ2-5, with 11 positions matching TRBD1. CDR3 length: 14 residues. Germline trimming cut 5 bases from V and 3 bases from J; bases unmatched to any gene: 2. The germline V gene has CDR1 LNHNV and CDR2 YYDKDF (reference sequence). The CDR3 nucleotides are TGTGCCACCAGCCGGACAGGGGGCGAAGAGACCCAGTACTTC. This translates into CATSRTGGEETQYF.

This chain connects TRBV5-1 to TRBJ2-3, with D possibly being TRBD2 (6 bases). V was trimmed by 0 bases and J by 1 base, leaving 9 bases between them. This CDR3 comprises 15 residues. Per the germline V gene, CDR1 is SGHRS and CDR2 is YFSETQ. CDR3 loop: CASSLVLARTDTQYF. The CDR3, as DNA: TGCGCCAGCAGCTTGGTGCTAGCGCGCACAGATACGCAGTATTTT.

The CDR3 sequence: CASKIPRGSGNHNEQFF. In nucleotides, the CDR3 is TGTGCCAGCAAGATTCCCCGGGGTAGCGGGAACCACAATGAGCAGTTCTTC. The rearrangement joins TRBV9 to TRBJ2-1; 8 bases are a match to TRBD2. The trim removed 6 bases at V and 5 bases at J, leaving 16 bases unmatched. Germline-derived CDR1 and CDR2 are SGDLS and YYNGEE. The CDR3 runs to 17 residues.

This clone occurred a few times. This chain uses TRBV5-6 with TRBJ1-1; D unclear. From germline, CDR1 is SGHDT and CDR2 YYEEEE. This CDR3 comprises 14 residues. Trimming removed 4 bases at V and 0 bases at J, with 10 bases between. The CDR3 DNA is TGTGCCAGCAGCCTCTCCAGAGTGAACACTGAAGCTTTCTTT. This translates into CASSLSRVNTEAFF.